These T cell receptor beta chains were read from a single sample in a study of cytotoxic CD8 clonotypes in ibrutinib-treated CLL. Sequencing used immunoSEQ multiplex PCR; TCRdb keeps in-frame clones, though not all of them. The table includes 100,000 to 150,000 clones, over 75% detected once. Sequencing was performed on PBMCs, taken after 24 months of ibrutinib treatment. These receptor sequences come from a human donor with chronic lymphocytic leukemia. The CDR3 runs from the conserved cysteine through the conserved F or W. Size tells how often a clone was seen (once, few, many) or the class of an expanded clone, and some rows leave it out.

J gene: TRBJ2-3
V gene: TRBV27
clone size: -
CDR3 protein: CASSLLDRVTDTQYF

J gene: TRBJ1-4
V gene: TRBV4-2
clone size: once
CDR3 protein: CASSQDSIGTGGPWFF

J gene: TRBJ1-4
V gene: TRBV5-4
clone size: -
CDR3 protein: CASSLAGATNEKLFF

J gene: TRBJ2-1
V gene: TRBV5-1
clone size: -
CDR3 protein: CASSLEASGRAADNEQFF

J gene: TRBJ2-5
V gene: TRBV4-1
clone size: few
CDR3 protein: CASSQDGFAGAKETQYF

J gene: TRBJ2-1
V gene: TRBV5-1
clone size: -
CDR3 protein: CASSLGGLDNEQFF

J gene: TRBJ1-2
V gene: TRBV9
clone size: -
CDR3 protein: CASSVQTGGPYGYTF

J gene: TRBJ1-1
V gene: TRBV2
clone size: -
CDR3 protein: CASSVRPGQSEAFF

J gene: TRBJ1-3
V gene: TRBV28
clone size: -
CDR3 protein: CASSPPQRSGNTIYF

J gene: TRBJ1-1
V gene: TRBV6-1
clone size: -
CDR3 protein: CASSEDTEAFF

J gene: TRBJ1-4
V gene: TRBV28
clone size: once
CDR3 protein: CASTPIQQRQGGEKLFF

J gene: TRBJ2-5
V gene: TRBV7-2
clone size: once
CDR3 protein: CASSPMGSGSGETQYF

J gene: TRBJ2-3
V gene: TRBV5-6
clone size: -
CDR3 protein: CASSYLRGGPDTQYF

J gene: TRBJ1-1
V gene: TRBV29-1
clone size: once
CDR3 protein: CSVVGQGIMNTEAFF

J gene: TRBJ2-7
V gene: TRBV6-6
clone size: -
CDR3 protein: CASSPTGTRGSYEQYF

J gene: TRBJ2-7
V gene: TRBV18
clone size: -
CDR3 protein: CASSPSTEQYF

J gene: TRBJ2-3
V gene: TRBV9
clone size: -
CDR3 protein: CASGSGSSTDTQYF

J gene: TRBJ2-1
V gene: TRBV9
clone size: few
CDR3 protein: CASSPLASSYNEQFF

J gene: TRBJ1-4
V gene: TRBV7-2
clone size: few
CDR3 protein: CASSSGLGNEKLFF

J gene: TRBJ1-4
V gene: TRBV6-5
clone size: -
CDR3 protein: CASSYGDSRDEKLFF

J gene: TRBJ1-1
V gene: TRBV20-1
clone size: few
CDR3 protein: CSAKMNTEAFF

J gene: TRBJ1-1
V gene: TRBV21-1
clone size: -
CDR3 protein: CASSNPIEDRGVRVHNTEAFF

J gene: TRBJ1-3
V gene: TRBV6-1
clone size: -
CDR3 protein: CASSDHRTSGNTIYF

J gene: TRBJ2-3
V gene: TRBV11-2
clone size: -
CDR3 protein: CASSLDPGGPADTQYF

J gene: TRBJ1-5
V gene: TRBV28
clone size: -
CDR3 protein: CASRSRDRTWQPQHF

J gene: TRBJ1-1
V gene: TRBV4-1
clone size: -
CDR3 protein: CASSQQEQGPEDTEAFF